These 23 T cell receptor beta chains were sequenced from one sample in a study of shared clonotypes between healthy human individuals. The method was immunoSEQ multiplex PCR; TCRdb's version includes in-frame clones alone and lacks a portion of them. Among 2 million to 2.5 million clones listed, approximately 96% were seen once. The sample taken for sequencing was naive CD4+ T cells sorted from blood. Subset noted: CD45RA+ positively selected. These receptor sequences come from a man younger than 35 in good health.

In the case of this clone: Within the sample, other DNA sequences also encode this same CDR3. This sequence joins TRBV2 and TRBJ2-3; unclear D gene. Germline V gene data show CDR1 as SNHLY and CDR2 as FYNNEI. V lost 5 bases, J lost 3 bases, and 3 bases lay in between. This CDR3 is 11 amino acids long. CDR3 nucleotide sequence: TGTGCCAGCAGTTCGACAGATACGCAGTATTTT. This translates into CASSSTDTQYF.

This clone was counted a single time. The chain is built from TRBV19 and TRBJ1-5; D ambiguous. The V end was cut by 5 bases, the J end by 1 base, with 6 bases between. The CDR3 contains 13 residues. The germline V gene encodes CDR1 LNHDA and CDR2 SQIVND (reference sequence). The CDR3 bases are TGTGCCAGTAGTCAAGACAGCAATCAGCCCCAGCATTTT. This codes for CASSQDSNQPQHF.

Comment on this clone: One end of the junction does not line up with germline, which may come from a read error. The chain employs TRBV11-2 and TRBJ2-3; TRBD2 is a possible D gene (6 bases). Germline CDR1 and CDR2: SGHAT and FQNNGV. This CDR3 spans 12 amino acids. DNA of the CDR3: TGTGCCAGCAGAGGAAGTAGCGGCCCGAGGCATTTT. It encodes CASRGSSGPRHF.

The chain joins TRBV7-8 to TRBJ1-5, with unresolved D. The CDR3 loop spans 15 amino acids. Germline V gene lookup returns CDR1 SGHVS and CDR2 FQNEAQ. Trimming removed 5 bases at V and 0 bases at J, with 11 bases between. CDR3 nucleotides: TGTGCCAGCAGCCCCGGACGGGATAGCAATCAGCCCCAGCATTTT. It translates to CASSPGRDSNQPQHF. Variable domain in full (rest from reference TRBV7-8 and TRBJ1-5): GAGVSQSPRYKVAKRGQDVALRCDPISGHVSLFWYQQALGQGPEFLTYFQNEAQLDKSGLPSDRFFAERPEGSVSTLKIQRTQQEDSAVYLCASSPGRDSNQPQHFGDGTRLSIL.

This chain joins TRBV10-3 and TRBJ2-1; 12 bases align to TRBD2. V lost 8 bases, J lost 8 bases, and 4 bases stayed unmatched. The CDR3 covers 13 residues. The germline CDR1 and CDR2 sequences are ENHRY and SYGVKD. The CDR3 here is CAIRLAGVDEQFF. The CDR3 DNA is TGTGCCATCCGACTAGCGGGGGTGGATGAGCAGTTCTTC.

V usage is TRBV15 and J usage is TRBJ1-1; tentatively, D is TRBD1 (6 bases). The CDR3 spans 18 residues. Germline V gene lookup returns CDR1 LNHNV and CDR2 YYDKDF (reference sequence). V lost 1 base to trimming and J lost 1 base, with 19 bases between them. CDR3 protein: CATSRGKGIGQTNTEAFF. The CDR3 DNA reads TGTGCCACCAGCAGAGGAAAGGGGATCGGACAGACGAACACTGAAGCTTTCTTT.

On this clone itself: This same CDR3 is encoded by further DNA sequences in the sample. V is TRBV20-1 and J is TRBJ1-2, with D uncertain. CDR1 and CDR2 (germline): DFQATT, SNEGSKA (reference sequence). This CDR3 has 11 residues. The V end was cut by 3 bases, the J end by 6 bases, with 8 bases between. CDR3 sequence reads: CSASDGDGYTF. CDR3 nucleotide sequence: TGCAGTGCTAGCGATGGGGATGGCTACACCTTC.

The rearrangement joins TRBV18 to TRBJ2-2, with 7 bases that match TRBD1. J lost 3 bases, V lost 4 bases, and 8 bases had no gene match. CDR1 KGHSH and CDR2 LQKENI come from the germline V gene. The length of the CDR3 is 16 residues. CDR3 in DNA: TGTGCCAGCTCACTCTCGACAGGGCCGGACACCGGGGAGCTGTTTTTT. This sequence encodes CASSLSTGPDTGELFF.

The genes are TRBV6-1 and TRBJ2-4, with unresolved D. V lost 5 bases, J lost 4 bases, and 15 bases lay in between. The CDR3 sequence is 15 residues long. CDR1 is MNHNS, CDR2 SASEGT, per germline. CDR3 region: CASSQSEYTKNIQYF. In DNA form, the CDR3 reads TGTGCCAGCAGTCAAAGCGAGTACACAAAAAACATTCAGTACTTC.

This rearrangement joins TRBV6-6 to TRBJ2-5; maybe TRBD1 (5 bases). CDR1 and CDR2 from the germline V gene are MNHNY and SVGAGI (reference sequence). This CDR3 contains 14 residues. V lost 0 bases, J lost 0 bases, and 5 bases lay in between. This chain's CDR3 is CASSYSDNQETQYF. For the CDR3, the DNA is TGTGCCAGCAGTTACTCGGACAACCAAGAGACCCAGTACTTC.

The chain has TRBV5-1 and TRBJ2-7; D unresolved. Trimming removed 4 bases at V and 2 bases at J, with 10 bases between. CDR3 length: 13 amino acids. CDR1 and CDR2 from the germline V gene are SGHRS and YFSETQ. The CDR3 region has the DNA TGCGCCAGCAGCCAATCTGGGCCCTACGAGCAGTACTTC. Its translation is CASSQSGPYEQYF.

V gene TRBV5-4 combines with J gene TRBJ1-2; no definite D call. The V end was cut by 0 bases, the J end by 2 bases, with 11 bases between. Germline V gene lookup returns CDR1 SGHNT and CDR2 YYREEE (reference sequence). The CDR3 is 15 amino acids. CDR3: CASSLAVTGNYGYTF. CDR3 sequence (DNA): TGTGCCAGCAGCTTGGCGGTAACCGGGAACTATGGCTACACCTTC.

The sample holds one count of this clone. This sequence joins TRBV7-9 and TRBJ1-2; maybe TRBD1 (5 bases). The V end lost 1 base, the J end lost 8 bases, and 14 bases lay between the germline ends. CDR3 size: 14 residues. The germline CDR1 and CDR2 sequences are SEHNR and FQNEAQ (reference sequence). The CDR3: CASSLGRDSGGYTF. In DNA, the CDR3 is TGTGCCAGCAGCTTAGGCAGGGATAGTGGCGGCTACACCTTC.

The V gene is TRBV28, the J gene TRBJ1-3; 7 bases align to TRBD1. Germline loops: CDR1 MDHEN, CDR2 SYDVKM. The CDR3 sequence is 14 residues long. J gave up 2 bases and V 7 bases, and 5 bases lay outside the gene matches. The CDR3 nucleotides are TGTGCCAGCACCCTCACAGGGGCTGGAAACACCATATATTTT. Amino acid sequence: CASTLTGAGNTIYF.

The V call is TRBV5-1, the J call TRBJ2-1, with 9 bases that match TRBD2. Germline V gene data show CDR1 as SGHRS and CDR2 as YFSETQ. V was clipped by 4 bases and J by 2 bases; unmatched bases: 4. CDR3 length: 15 amino acids. In nucleotides, the CDR3 is TGCGCCAGCAGCGGAGGGACTAGCACCTACAATGAGCAGTTCTTC. Protein product: CASSGGTSTYNEQFF.

This sequence joins TRBV5-1 and TRBJ1-1; tentative D call: TRBD1 (6 bases). V was pared by 0 bases and J by 0 bases, with 18 bases between. There are 18 residues in the CDR3. CDR1 is SGHRS and CDR2 is YFSETQ in the germline V gene. Here the CDR3 reads CASSLAGRGGPMNTEAFF. The CDR3 DNA sequence: TGCGCCAGCAGCTTGGCCGGCCGAGGGGGTCCGATGAACACTGAAGCTTTCTTT.

The chain combines TRBV6-1 with TRBJ1-3, with D perhaps TRBD1 (5 bases). The V end was cut by 6 bases, the J end by 0 bases, with 15 bases between. From germline, CDR1 is MNHNS and CDR2 SASEGT. The CDR3 sequence is 16 residues long. The CDR3 DNA is TGTGCCAGCAGCGAACTACTCAGGGACTCTGGAAACACCATATATTTT. Translating gives CASSELLRDSGNTIYF.

This chain links TRBV14 with TRBJ2-7; TRBD1 aligns across 12 bases. The CDR3 consists of 17 residues. Germline CDR1 SGHDN, CDR2 FVKESK. J gave up 5 bases and V 2 bases, and 10 bases lay outside the gene matches. As DNA, the CDR3 is TGTGCCAGCAGCCAACCACGGTCGGGGACAGGGGGCAACGAGCAGTACTTC. As protein: CASSQPRSGTGGNEQYF.

This clone was recorded once. Other DNA sequences in the sample encode the same CDR3. The rearrangement uses TRBV7-2 and TRBJ1-5, with D possibly TRBD1 on 5 matching bases. The CDR3 covers 13 residues. CDR1 and CDR2 (germline): SGHTA, FQGNSA. The V end was cut by 1 base, the J end by 7 bases, with 8 bases between. The CDR3 nucleotides are TGTGCCAGCAGCTTAGGCAGGGACCAGCCCCAGCATTTT. Its protein product is CASSLGRDQPQHF.

The V and J genes are TRBV5-4 and TRBJ2-1; possible D gene TRBD2, 6 bases. V was cut by 4 bases and J by 12 bases, with 17 bases left in between. The CDR3 has 13 residues. Germline V CDR1 and CDR2: SGHNT, YYREEE (reference sequence). The CDR3 spells CASSVGGAGTQFF. The CDR3 nucleotides are TGTGCCAGCAGCGTAGGCGGGGCCGGAACGCAGTTCTTC.

The count of this clone is one. The chain's CDR3 is CASSPRQDGYTF. The CDR3 DNA reads as TGTGCCAGCTCACCACGACAGGACGGCTACACCTTC. The rearrangement links TRBV18 to TRBJ1-2; D may be TRBD1 (6 bases). CDR3 size: 12 residues. CDR1 KGHSH and CDR2 LQKENI come from the germline V gene. V lost 1 base, J lost 8 bases, and 8 bases lay in between.

This sequence joins TRBV5-1 and TRBJ2-3; TRBD2 aligns across 8 bases. V gave up 3 bases and J gave up 0 bases; unmatched junction bases: 6. The CDR3 sequence is 16 residues long. CDR1 and CDR2 from the germline V gene are SGHRS and YFSETQ. This chain's CDR3 is CASSSRLAHSTDTQYF. The CDR3 DNA reads TGCGCCAGCAGCTCGCGACTAGCGCACAGCACAGATACGCAGTATTTT.

V is TRBV5-4 and J is TRBJ1-1, with TRBD1 as a possible D gene (6 bases). Germline assignment: CDR1 SGHNT and CDR2 YYREEE (reference sequence). V gave up 0 bases and J gave up 1 base, with 10 bases separating them. There are 15 residues in the CDR3. The CDR3 here is CASSLEQGKNTEAFF. The CDR3 DNA is TGTGCCAGCAGCTTGGAACAGGGCAAGAACACTGAAGCTTTCTTT.